This T cell receptor beta chain comes out of a study of shared clonotypes between healthy human individuals. General observations from the study: A generally larger estimated richness was seen in naive subsets than in memory subsets.

CDR1 is SEHNR, CDR2 FQNEAQ, per germline (reference sequence). Trimming pared 1 base from V and 1 base from J, leaving 10 bases between. This CDR3 comprises 15 residues. Here immunoSEQ multiplex PCR was the method, and the copy in TCRdb shows in-frame clones only, minus some. The table has some 650,000 clones, approximately 97% seen once. For this clone: Its antigen is unknown.

The chain has TRBV7-9 and TRBJ1-1; a weak D match, TRBD1 (6 bases). The sequencing sample was made of naive CD4+ T cells sorted from blood. The sample's subset: CD45RA+ positively selected. This TCR was sampled from a woman in her 30s in good health. CDR3: CASSLVGHKNTEAFF. DNA for the CDR3: TGTGCCAGCAGCTTAGTGGGACACAAGAACACTGAAGCTTTCTTT.